The 29 T cell receptor beta chains reported below all come from one sample, sequenced in a study of T cell responses to AZD1222 COVID-19 vaccine (dated by TCRdb to 2020 to 2022). Libraries were constructed by the immunoSEQ multiplex PCR assay. Not all clones reach the TCRdb copy of this immuneACCESS table, which keeps in-frame sequences only. Checked studies attribute under half of the gap to unresolved V genes and leave the rest unexplained. Across this sample there are under 150,000 clones, with 90% seen only once. 1.5% to 2% of the sample comes from the top ten. What this sample's time point label stands for: about 28 days (+/-7) after the second vaccine dose. This material consisted of peripheral blood, taken 28 days after the second AZD1222 dose. All receptors come from an adult who received the AZD1222 COVID-19 vaccine.

V gene TRBV7-3 combines with J gene TRBJ2-2, with 8 positions matching TRBD2. Germline V gene lookup returns CDR1 SGHTA and CDR2 FQGTGA. This CDR3 is 16 amino acids long. V was clipped by 0 bases and J by 3 bases; unmatched bases: 3. CDR3 nucleotide sequence: TGTGCCAGCAGCTTAACTAGCGGGACCCACACCGGGGAGCTGTTTTTT. It translates to CASSLTSGTHTGELFF. The whole variable domain, filled in from reference TRBV7-3 and TRBJ2-2, reads GAGVSQTPSNKVTEKGKYVELRCDPISGHTALYWYRQSLGQGPEFLIYFQGTGAADDSGLPNDRFFAVRPEGSVSTLKIQRTERGDSAVYLCASSLTSGTHTGELFFGEGSRLTVL.

V is TRBV6-6 and J is TRBJ2-1; TRBD2 matches at 11 bases. The CDR3 is 14 residues long. Trimming removed 10 bases from V and 6 bases from J; junction bases left unmatched: 8. Germline V gene lookup returns CDR1 MNHNY and CDR2 SVGAGI (reference sequence). The CDR3, as DNA: TGTGCCACCCGAACTAGCGGGAGCTCCAATGAGCAGTTCTTC. Amino acids: CATRTSGSSNEQFF.

The chain recombines TRBV11-2 with TRBJ2-7; D is ambiguous. Trimming took off 1 base at V and 2 bases at J, with 9 bases between the two ends. The V gene's germline CDR1 is SGHAT and CDR2 FQNNGV. CDR3 size: 14 residues. CDR3 residues: CASSLVRLTYEQYF. The CDR3 region has the DNA TGTGCCAGCAGCTTAGTTCGGCTTACCTACGAGCAGTACTTC.

The chain employs TRBV5-1 and TRBJ1-2, with 9 nucleotides matching TRBD1. Trimming removed 4 bases from V and 0 bases from J; junction bases left unmatched: 7. The CDR3 has 16 amino acids. CDR1 is SGHRS, CDR2 YFSETQ, per germline. The CDR3 DNA sequence: TGCGCCAGCAGCCCGGGACAGGGAGCCTCTAACTATGGCTACACCTTC. Its protein product is CASSPGQGASNYGYTF.

V gene TRBV30 combines with J gene TRBJ1-6; maybe TRBD1 (5 bases). The germline V gene has CDR1 GTSNPN and CDR2 SVGIG (reference sequence). Trimming removed 3 bases at V and 5 bases at J, with 8 bases between. This CDR3 has 13 residues. CDR3 loop: CAWSEGNNSPLHF. For the CDR3, the DNA is TGTGCCTGGAGCGAGGGGAATAATTCACCCCTCCACTTT.

J is TRBJ1-1 and V is TRBV2; 10 nucleotides align to TRBD1. The V segment lost 4 bases and the J segment 11 bases; nucleotides outside the gene matches: 13. The germline CDR1 and CDR2 sequences are SNHLY and FYNNEI. This CDR3 is 15 amino acids long. CDR3 sequence: CASSVEVGQGGRAFF. CDR3 nucleotide sequence: TGTGCCAGCAGTGTGGAAGTCGGACAGGGGGGTCGGGCTTTCTTT.

The chain employs TRBV6-6 and TRBJ2-5; TRBD1 aligns across 8 bases. J gave up 5 bases and V 5 bases, and 4 bases lay outside the gene matches. The CDR3 consists of 13 residues. The germline gives CDR1 MNHNY, CDR2 SVGAGI (reference sequence). For the CDR3, the DNA is TGTGCCAGCAGTGGACAGGGTATGGAGACCCAGTACTTC. The encoded protein is CASSGQGMETQYF.

This clone was detected once. The chain recombines TRBV21-1 with TRBJ1-3; the table's D gene call, TRBD1, was not cross checked with the DNA. TRBV21-1 has pseudogene status. This CDR3 is built from 14 residues. The CDR3 protein is CASTQGGSGNTIYF. CDR3 nucleotide sequence: TGTGCCAGCACCCAGGGGGGTTCAGGAAACACCATATATTTT.

The sample holds one count of this clone. The V call is TRBV10-3, the J call TRBJ1-1; D gene unclear. Trimming shortened V by 3 bases and J by 4 bases, and 12 bases separated the two germline ends. Germline V gene sequence: CDR1 ENHRY, CDR2 SYGVKD. This CDR3 spans 14 amino acids. DNA for the CDR3: TGTGCCATCAGTGAAAGGACGACTTTCACTGAAGCTTTCTTT. Protein sequence: CAISERTTFTEAFF.

Of note for this clone: In the same sample, other DNA sequences code for this CDR3. The chain is built from TRBV11-3 and TRBJ1-3; D gene unclear. Germline V gene lookup returns CDR1 SGHNT and CDR2 YENEEA. Trimming cost V 3 bases and J 0 bases, with 3 bases left between them. The CDR3 is made up of 13 amino acids. The CDR3 protein is CASSLGSGNTIYF. Written as DNA, the CDR3 is TGTGCCAGCAGCTTGGGCTCTGGAAACACCATATATTTT. Drawing the rest from reference TRBV11-3 and TRBJ1-3, the complete variable domain is EAGVVQSPRYKIIEKKQPVAFWCNPISGHNTLYWYLQNLGQGPELLIRYENEEAVDDSQLPKDRFSAERLKGVDSTLKIQPAELGDSAVYLCASSLGSGNTIYFGEGSWLTVV.

This chain connects TRBV3-1 (or the pseudogene TRBV3-2) to TRBJ1-1; 10 nucleotides line up with TRBD1. V was clipped by 4 bases and J by 5 bases; unmatched bases: 4. Germline-derived CDR1 and CDR2 are LGHDT and YNNKEL (reference sequence). This CDR3 is 14 amino acids long. The CDR3 region is CASSLGQGKTEAFF. As DNA, the CDR3 is TGTGCCAGCAGCCTGGGACAGGGGAAAACTGAAGCTTTCTTT.

Only one count was recorded for this clone. This chain links TRBV6-6 with TRBJ1-3; the D is unclear. The V gene's germline CDR1 is MNHNY and CDR2 SVGAGI (reference sequence). The CDR3 length is 15 residues. Between the trimmed V and J ends, which lost 0 bases and 3 bases, there was a span of 9 bases. The CDR3 DNA reads TGTGCCAGCAGTTACTCGATGGGAAATGGAAACACCATATATTTT. Translated: CASSYSMGNGNTIYF.

The V and J genes are TRBV20-1 and TRBJ1-3; maybe TRBD1 (5 bases). Germline lookup yields CDR1 DFQATT and CDR2 SNEGSKA (reference sequence). The CDR3 loop spans 17 amino acids. Trimming pared 3 bases from V and 0 bases from J, leaving 18 bases between. The CDR3 loop is CSASSRGRLISGNTIYF. CDR3 nucleotide sequence: TGCAGTGCTAGTTCTCGGGGCAGACTAATCTCTGGAAACACCATATATTTT.

This chain connects TRBV7-7 to TRBJ2-5; D possibly corresponds to TRBD2 (6 bases). The V and J ends lost 2 bases and 5 bases respectively, with 21 bases between them. The germline CDR1 and CDR2 sequences are SSHAT and FNYEAQ (reference sequence). The CDR3 length is 17 residues. The DNA of the CDR3 is TGTGCCAGCAGCTTATATATGGCGGGGCCCCTGGGGGAGACCCAGTACTTC. This encodes CASSLYMAGPLGETQYF.

V usage is TRBV29-1 and J usage is TRBJ1-5; D is ambiguous. The V end lost 4 bases, the J end lost 8 bases, and 12 bases lay between the germline ends. There are 12 residues in the CDR3. Germline V gene sequence: CDR1 SQVTM, CDR2 ANQGSEA. The CDR3 nucleotides read TGCAGCGTTGCTTCGGGATTCGAGCCCCAGCATTTT. It encodes CSVASGFEPQHF.

J is TRBJ1-2 and V is TRBV6-6; D might be TRBD1 (5 bases). Germline CDR1 MNHNY, CDR2 SVGAGI (reference sequence). CDR3 length: 15 residues. Trimming stripped 5 bases from V and 9 bases from J, with 22 bases between. The CDR3 loop is CASSRKQASEASYTF. The DNA of the CDR3 is TGTGCCAGCAGTAGAAAACAGGCTTCGGAGGCTAGCTACACCTTC.

V gene TRBV28 combines with J gene TRBJ1-5; TRBD1 matches at 8 bases. CDR3 length: 15 residues. Germline values: CDR1 MDHEN, CDR2 SYDVKM. V was clipped by 2 bases and J by 4 bases; unmatched bases: 4. In DNA, the CDR3 is TGTGCCAGCAGTTTAGCAGGGGGCAGTAATCAGCCCCAGCATTTT. This sequence encodes CASSLAGGSNQPQHF.

CDR3 DNA: TGTGCCAGCAGGGGGGGACAGGGGGCTGAAGCTTTCTTT. It encodes CASRGGQGAEAFF. The rearrangement uses TRBV6-5 and TRBJ1-1, with TRBD1 matching over 11 bases. With V trimmed by 6 bases and J by 6 bases, 3 bases remained unmatched. The CDR3 spans 13 residues. The germline CDR1 and CDR2 sequences are MNHEY and SVGAGI.

This clone was seen only once. The chain joins TRBV14 to TRBJ1-4, with D uncertain. This CDR3 region has 16 residues. V lost 2 bases and J 4 bases, leaving 14 bases between the germline ends. The V gene's germline CDR1 is SGHDN and CDR2 FVKESK. As DNA, the CDR3 is TGTGCCAGCAGCCAACGGTCCGGCAGAATTAATGAAAAACTGTTTTTT. Translating gives CASSQRSGRINEKLFF.

The rearrangement links TRBV28 to TRBJ2-2; either TRBD1 or TRBD2 may fit D (5 bases each). With 0 bases removed from V and 3 bases from J, the gap between germline ends came to 8 bases. CDR3 length equals 15 residues. Germline CDR1 and CDR2: MDHEN and SYDVKM. CDR3 sequence: CASSLWGVDTGELFF. The CDR3 DNA is TGTGCCAGCAGTTTATGGGGGGTTGACACCGGGGAGCTGTTTTTT.

In its sample, this clone was seen a few times. This sequence joins TRBV14 and TRBJ2-7; TRBD1 or TRBD2 may be the D gene (7 bases each). V was trimmed by 1 base and J by 3 bases, leaving 16 bases between them. The CDR3 has 16 residues. Looked up from germline, CDR1 is SGHDN and CDR2 is FVKESK. CDR3 DNA: TGTGCCAGCAGCCAAGTGGGGGGGACAGACGACTACGAGCAGTACTTC. It is translated as CASSQVGGTDDYEQYF. Supplemented by reference TRBV14 and TRBJ2-7, the full variable domain reads EAGVTQFPSHSVIEKGQTVTLRCDPISGHDNLYWYRRVMGKEIKFLLHFVKESKQDESGMPNNRFLAERTGGTYSTLKVQPAELEDSGVYFCASSQVGGTDDYEQYFGPGTRLTVT.

A word on this clone: Other DNA sequences of this sample code for an identical CDR3. The chain joins TRBV3-1 (or the pseudogene TRBV3-2) to TRBJ1-3; D gene ambiguous. V was trimmed by 4 bases and J by 1 base, leaving 2 bases between them. The CDR3 runs 12 residues. Germline V CDR1 and CDR2: LGHDT, YNNKEL (reference sequence). The CDR3 nucleotides read TGTGCCAGCAGCCCGTCTGGAAACACCATATATTTT. It is translated as CASSPSGNTIYF.

The chain combines TRBV3-1 (or the pseudogene TRBV3-2) with TRBJ2-5; TRBD1 matches at 12 bases. Trimming at V came to 4 bases and at J to 5 bases, leaving 8 bases not matched to a gene. Germline-derived CDR1 and CDR2 are LGHDT and YNNKEL (reference sequence). The CDR3 consists of 16 residues. The CDR3 DNA reads TGTGCCAGCAGCCGAAGAGGGACAGGGGGCGCGGAGACCCAGTACTTC. Amino acid sequence: CASSRRGTGGAETQYF.

V is TRBV20-1 and J is TRBJ1-2; no definite D call. From germline, CDR1 is DFQATT and CDR2 SNEGSKA (reference sequence). Trimming took off 1 base at V and 5 bases at J, with 2 bases between the two ends. The CDR3 length is 10 residues. CDR3 in DNA: TGCAGTGCTAGAGTATATGGCTACACCTTC. Translating gives CSARVYGYTF.

The J gene is TRBJ2-1, the V gene TRBV5-8; no clear D gene. V was shortened by 2 bases and J by 6 bases, with 12 bases between the two germline ends. The CDR3 is 14 residues long. Looked up from germline, CDR1 is SGHTS and CDR2 is YDEGEE. CDR3 DNA: TGTGCCAGCAGCTTTGTTGGGCTTCTCAATGAGCAGTTCTTC. Residues: CASSFVGLLNEQFF.

The V gene is TRBV7-9, the J gene TRBJ1-2; D gene uncertain. This CDR3 region has 14 residues. V lost 1 base to trimming and J lost 4 bases, with 10 bases between them. CDR1 is SEHNR and CDR2 is FQNEAQ in the germline V gene (reference sequence). CDR3 region: CASSLGGQSYGYTF. The CDR3 coding sequence is TGTGCCAGCAGCTTAGGCGGTCAGTCCTATGGCTACACCTTC.

The count of this clone is one. V is TRBV5-6 and J is TRBJ1-2; 8 bases map to TRBD1. Germline CDR1 reads SGHDT; CDR2 reads YYEEEE. The CDR3 length is 13 residues. After removal of 4 bases from V and 5 bases from J, the junction contained 4 bases not matched to a gene. The CDR3 loop reads CASSRDRMYGYTF. The CDR3 coding sequence is TGTGCCAGCAGCCGGGACAGGATGTATGGCTACACCTTC. Drawing the rest from reference TRBV5-6 and TRBJ1-2, the complete variable domain is DAGVTQSPTHLIKTRGQQVTLRCSPKSGHDTVSWYQQALGQGPQFIFQYYEEEERQRGNFPDRFSGHQFPNYSSELNVNALLLGDSALYLCASSRDRMYGYTFGSGTRLTVV.

The chain employs TRBV2 and TRBJ1-6; possibly TRBD1 for D (5 bases). The CDR3 length is 14 residues. Germline V CDR1 and CDR2: SNHLY, FYNNEI. Trimming removed 2 bases from V and 10 bases from J, with 12 bases in between. The CDR3 region is CASSERGLSSPLHF. The CDR3 nucleotides are TGTGCCAGCAGTGAACGGGGGTTGAGCTCACCCCTCCACTTT.

CDR3 in DNA: TGTGCCATCAGCGCAAGTGCAACTAATGAAAAACTGTTTTTT. It yields the protein CAISASATNEKLFF. The chain combines TRBV10-3 with TRBJ1-4; D not certain. Trimming took 6 bases from V and 0 from J, leaving 8 bases between them. In germline, CDR1 is ENHRY, CDR2 SYGVKD. This CDR3 comprises 14 residues.